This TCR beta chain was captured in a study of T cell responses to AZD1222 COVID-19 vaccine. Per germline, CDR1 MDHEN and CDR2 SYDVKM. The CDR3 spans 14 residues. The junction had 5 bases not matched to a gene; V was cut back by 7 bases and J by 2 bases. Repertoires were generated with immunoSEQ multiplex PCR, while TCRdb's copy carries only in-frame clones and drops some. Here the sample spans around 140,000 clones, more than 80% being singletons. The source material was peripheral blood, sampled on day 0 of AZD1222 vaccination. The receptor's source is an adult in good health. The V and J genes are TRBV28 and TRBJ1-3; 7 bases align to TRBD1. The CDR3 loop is CASKIDRAGNTIYF. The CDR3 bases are TGTGCCAGCAAGATAGACAGGGCTGGAAACACCATATATTTT. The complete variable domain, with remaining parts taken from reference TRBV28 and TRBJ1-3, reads DVKVTQSSRYLVKRTGEKVFLECVQDMDHENMFWYRQDPGLGLRLIYFSYDVKMKEKGDIPEGYSVSREKKERFSLILESASTNQTSMYLCASKIDRAGNTIYFGEGSWLTVV.